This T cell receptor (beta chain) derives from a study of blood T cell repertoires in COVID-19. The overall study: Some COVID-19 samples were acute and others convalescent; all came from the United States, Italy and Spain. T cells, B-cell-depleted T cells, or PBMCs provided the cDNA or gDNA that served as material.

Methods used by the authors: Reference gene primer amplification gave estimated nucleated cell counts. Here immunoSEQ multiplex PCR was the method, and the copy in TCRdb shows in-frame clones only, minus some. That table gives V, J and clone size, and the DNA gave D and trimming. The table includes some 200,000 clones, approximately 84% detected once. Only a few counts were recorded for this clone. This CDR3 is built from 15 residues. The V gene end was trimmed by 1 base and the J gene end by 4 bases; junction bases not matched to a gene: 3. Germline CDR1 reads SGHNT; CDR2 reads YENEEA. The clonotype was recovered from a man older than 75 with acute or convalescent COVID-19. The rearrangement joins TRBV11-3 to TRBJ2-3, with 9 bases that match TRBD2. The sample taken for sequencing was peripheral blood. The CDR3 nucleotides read TGTGCCAGCAGCTTAGGACTAGCGGAAGCAGATACGCAGTATTTT. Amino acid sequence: CASSLGLAEADTQYF.